Sequencing of this TCR beta chain was carried out in a study of T cell changes during pregnancy in multiple sclerosis. Losses at the gene ends were 3 bases for V and 3 bases for J; bases not matched to a gene: 3. Germline lookup yields CDR1 SGHDT and CDR2 YYEEEE. The CDR3 sequence is 14 residues long. Generated by immunoSEQ multiplex PCR, the TCRdb table keeps only in-frame clones and is missing some. The sample contains about 110,000 clones, more than 85% of which appear only once. Sequenced material: peripheral blood, taken after pregnancy. The V and J genes are TRBV5-6 and TRBJ1-2; the match to TRBD1 covers 9 bases. The clonotype comes from a female donor with multiple sclerosis, enrolled in a pregnancy study. This CDR3 is CASSSTGGDYGYTF. The CDR3 nucleotides are TGTGCCAGCAGCTCAACAGGGGGCGACTATGGCTACACCTTC.